Following are 10 T cell receptor beta chains from one sample sequenced in a study of blood T cell repertoires in COVID-19. Libraries were prepared by immunoSEQ multiplex PCR; TCRdb keeps only in-frame clonotypes and omits some of them. In the table there are 250,000 to 350,000 clones, around 86% of which are singletons. The sample was PBMCs or T cells enriched from blood (not recorded which). The receptors come from a woman under 30 who had recovered from COVID-19.

V and J are TRBV4-2 and TRBJ1-1; D possibly corresponds to TRBD1 (6 bases). Germline CDR1 and CDR2: LGHNA and YNFKEQ. The CDR3 runs to 14 residues. The ends were cut back, 1 base at V and 10 bases at J, with 16 bases in the middle. The CDR3 reads CASSQVDQGKGAFF. The DNA for the CDR3 is TGTGCCAGCAGCCAAGTAGACCAGGGGAAGGGAGCTTTCTTT.

The rearrangement joins TRBV3-1 (or the pseudogene TRBV3-2) to TRBJ2-5; D is perhaps TRBD2 (7 bases). The length of the CDR3 is 17 residues. Germline V CDR1 and CDR2: LGHDT, YNNKEL (reference sequence). Trimming left V 4 bases short and J 5 bases short, with 23 bases between. DNA for the CDR3: TGTGCCAGCAGCCTTAGACGGCGGGGGCCGGGTGGGGAGACCCAGTACTTC. Its translation is CASSLRRRGPGGETQYF.

V usage is TRBV5-5 and J usage is TRBJ2-1; 8 bases align to TRBD2. V was pared by 2 bases and J by 5 bases, with 3 bases of the junction left unmatched. The V gene's germline CDR1 is SGHKS and CDR2 YYEKEE (reference sequence). The CDR3 extends over 14 amino acids. The CDR3 loop reads CASSLELADNEQFF. The CDR3 nucleotides are TGTGCCAGCAGCTTAGAACTAGCGGACAATGAGCAGTTCTTC.

CDR3 loop: CASSLEAGGAENEQFF. CDR3 DNA sequence: TGTGCCAGCAGCTTAGAGGCCGGGGGGGCCGAAAATGAGCAGTTCTTC. The chain has TRBV11-3 and TRBJ2-1, with 8 nucleotides matching TRBD2. CDR3 size: 16 residues. J gave up 7 bases and V 0 bases, and 8 bases lay outside the gene matches. Germline values: CDR1 SGHNT, CDR2 YENEEA.

The chain employs TRBV6-2 or TRBV6-3 and TRBJ1-2; no firm D call. The V and J ends lost 5 bases and 1 base respectively, with 11 bases between them. This CDR3 is 14 amino acids long. Germline values: CDR1 MNHEY, CDR2 SVGEGT. CDR3 protein: CASSKTGSNYGYTF. The CDR3 DNA is TGTGCCAGCAGTAAGACCGGGAGTAACTATGGCTACACCTTC.

The V and J genes are TRBV4-2 and TRBJ1-1, with D unresolved. The V gene's germline CDR1 is LGHNA and CDR2 YNFKEQ. CDR3 length equals 13 residues. V was pared by 5 bases and J by 5 bases, with 12 bases between. CDR3 in amino acids: CASSAEAFTEAFF. Written as DNA, the CDR3 is TGTGCCAGCAGCGCGGAAGCGTTTACTGAAGCTTTCTTT.

As to this clone: This sample also contains other DNA sequences that code for the same CDR3. The genes are TRBV30 and TRBJ1-1; TRBD1 matches 9 bases. V dropped 1 base and J dropped 7; count of bases not matched to a gene: 4. The CDR3 consists of 13 residues. The germline V gene encodes CDR1 GTSNPN and CDR2 SVGIG (reference sequence). The CDR3 nucleotides are TGTGCCTGGAGTGGACAGGGGGTCAGTGAAGCTTTCTTT. Protein: CAWSGQGVSEAFF.

This rearrangement joins TRBV7-6 to TRBJ2-7; D is undetermined. Trimming removed 1 base from V and 3 bases from J, with 7 bases in between. CDR3 length equals 13 residues. From germline, CDR1 is SGHVS and CDR2 FNYEAQ. The CDR3 nucleotides read TGTGCCAGCAGCTTAGGAGCTTTCTACGAGCAGTACTTC. Translating it yields CASSLGAFYEQYF.

As concerns this clone: A junction boundary mismatches the germline segment, possibly from a read error. The chain links TRBV10-3 to TRBJ1-2, with 8 bases fitting TRBD1. From germline, CDR1 is ENHRY and CDR2 SYGVKD. This CDR3 has 15 residues. The chain's CDR3 is CAIGDPGQANYGYTF. CDR3 sequence (DNA): TGTGCCATCGGTGATCCGGGACAGGCTAACTATGGCTACACCTTC.

The CDR3 reads CASTPGQGSTGELFF. The CDR3 nucleotides are TGTGCCAGCACCCCGGGACAGGGATCGACCGGGGAGCTGTTTTTT. This sequence joins TRBV6-6 and TRBJ2-2, with 9 bases identical to TRBD1. The V gene end was trimmed by 7 bases and the J gene end by 5 bases; junction bases not matched to a gene: 8. CDR1 MNHNY and CDR2 SVGAGI come from the germline V gene (reference sequence). The CDR3 runs 15 residues.